The 30 T cell receptor beta chains listed next were all sequenced from one sample in a study of blood T cell repertoires in COVID-19. The protocol was immunoSEQ multiplex PCR, while the TCRdb copy is restricted to in-frame clones and leaves out a portion. This table has over 60,000 clones, 75% to 80% appearing once. Sequencing used peripheral blood. These receptors all come from a woman of 80 years or more with acute or convalescent COVID-19.

The chain recombines TRBV2 with TRBJ1-2; 7 bases map to TRBD1. The germline CDR1 and CDR2 sequences are SNHLY and FYNNEI. The CDR3 sequence is 12 residues long. V was clipped by 8 bases and J by 3 bases; unmatched bases: 3. CDR3 in amino acids: CASPRGHYGYTF. The CDR3 DNA is TGTGCCAGCCCAAGGGGGCACTATGGCTACACCTTC.

The chain joins TRBV7-2 to TRBJ2-5, with D possibly being TRBD1 (6 bases). Trimming removed 2 bases at V and 2 bases at J, with 9 bases between. Germline CDR1 SGHTA, CDR2 FQGNSA. This CDR3 contains 14 residues. DNA of the CDR3: TGTGCCAGCAGCTTATCCAGGGGACAAGAGACCCAGTACTTC. Amino acid sequence: CASSLSRGQETQYF.

This chain uses TRBV15 with TRBJ2-1; no firm D call. The germline V and J ends were trimmed by 1 base and 1 base, with 8 bases remaining between them. Germline V lookup: CDR1 LNHNV, CDR2 YYDKDF (reference sequence). The CDR3 covers 15 residues. The CDR3 is CATSRAGTSYNEQFF. CDR3 bases: TGTGCCACCAGCAGAGCAGGAACGTCCTACAATGAGCAGTTCTTC.

The chain recombines TRBV2 with TRBJ2-4; tentative D call: TRBD2 (5 bases). CDR3 length equals 15 residues. Germline V gene sequence: CDR1 SNHLY, CDR2 FYNNEI. Deletions cut 4 bases from V and 3 bases from J, with 13 bases between. The CDR3 DNA sequence: TGTGCCAGCAGTGGTCTCGCGGGCCTCAAAAACATTCAGTACTTC. Protein product: CASSGLAGLKNIQYF.

This clone was seen only a few times. This chain joins TRBV24-1 and TRBJ1-5; weak D call: TRBD1 (6 bases). The germline V and J ends were trimmed by 10 bases and 0 bases, with 12 bases remaining between them. The CDR3 length is 14 residues. Germline V CDR1 and CDR2: KGHDR, SFDVKD. The CDR3 sequence is CATSHRDSNQPQHF. The CDR3 DNA follows: TGTGCCACTAGCCACAGGGATAGCAATCAGCCCCAGCATTTT.

The rearrangement joins TRBV7-2 to TRBJ1-1; 10 bases line up with TRBD1. V was clipped by 6 bases and J by 5 bases; unmatched bases: 9. This CDR3 comprises 15 residues. Germline loops: CDR1 SGHTA, CDR2 FQGNSA. CDR3 in amino acids: CASRLGDRGGTEAFF. Written as DNA, the CDR3 is TGTGCCAGCAGACTAGGGGACAGGGGAGGGACTGAAGCTTTCTTT.

The V and J genes are TRBV19 and TRBJ1-1; 9 bases line up with TRBD1. This CDR3 region has 14 residues. Losses at the gene ends were 10 bases for V and 3 bases for J; bases not matched to a gene: 9. Germline CDR1 reads LNHDA; CDR2 reads SQIVND (reference sequence). The CDR3 loop is CAKKTGGGDTEAFF. The CDR3, as DNA: TGTGCCAAAAAAACAGGGGGCGGAGACACTGAAGCTTTCTTT.

CDR3 region: CASSSSTGGSGQPQHF. For the CDR3, the DNA is TGTGCCAGCAGCTCCTCTACAGGGGGCTCGGGGCAGCCCCAGCATTTT. The J gene is TRBJ1-5, the V gene TRBV7-9; TRBD1 agrees at 9 bases. V shed 4 bases and J 7 bases; nucleotides not matched to a gene: 11. This CDR3 contains 16 residues. Per the germline V gene, CDR1 is SEHNR and CDR2 is FQNEAQ (reference sequence).

The V and J genes are TRBV24-1 and TRBJ2-2, with D tentatively TRBD1 (5 bases). The CDR3 totals 14 residues. Germline V CDR1 and CDR2: KGHDR, SFDVKD. V gave up 5 bases and J gave up 7 bases, with 13 bases separating them. CDR3 in amino acids: CATSVGQSGGELFF. In nucleotides, the CDR3 is TGTGCCACCAGTGTGGGGCAAAGTGGCGGGGAGCTGTTTTTT.

The V gene is TRBV7-6, the J gene TRBJ1-3; maybe TRBD1 (5 bases). V lost 3 bases and J lost 0, with 12 bases in between. There are 16 residues in the CDR3. In germline, CDR1 is SGHVS, CDR2 FNYEAQ. This CDR3 is CASSFGDSTSGNTIYF. The CDR3 DNA is TGTGCCAGCAGCTTCGGGGACTCAACCTCTGGAAACACCATATATTTT.

The table lists this clone with a count of one. CDR3: CASSLAGGSSYEQYF. The CDR3 DNA sequence: TGTGCCAGCAGCTTAGCGGGGGGGAGCTCCTACGAGCAGTACTTC. J is TRBJ2-7 and V is TRBV7-2, with 7 bases aligning to TRBD2. V gave up 0 bases and J gave up 0 bases; unmatched junction bases: 2. The CDR3 runs 15 residues. The germline CDR1 and CDR2 sequences are SGHTA and FQGNSA.

This rearrangement joins TRBV9 to TRBJ2-1, with D possibly being TRBD2 (5 bases). Germline V gene data show CDR1 as SGDLS and CDR2 as YYNGEE. The CDR3 totals 14 residues. The germline V and J ends were trimmed by 4 bases and 0 bases, with 8 bases remaining between them. The CDR3 sequence is CASSSRDSYNEQFF. For the CDR3, the DNA is TGTGCCAGCAGCTCCCGGGACTCCTACAATGAGCAGTTCTTC.

The chain carries TRBV4-2 and TRBJ1-6; no clear D gene. The germline V and J ends were trimmed by 8 bases and 7 bases, with 15 bases remaining between them. CDR1 LGHNA and CDR2 YNFKEQ come from the germline V gene. The CDR3 sequence is 14 residues long. CDR3 sequence: CASCEGRVNSPLHF. For the CDR3, the DNA is TGTGCCAGCTGCGAAGGACGGGTCAATTCACCCCTCCACTTT.

This clone turned up a few times. The V gene is TRBV4-2, the J gene TRBJ2-5; the match to TRBD2 covers 8 bases. This CDR3 comprises 18 residues. From germline, CDR1 is LGHNA and CDR2 YNFKEQ. With 4 bases clipped from V and 4 bases from J, the junction kept 17 bases outside the gene matches. CDR3 DNA: TGTGCCAGCAGCCCTAAGTGGGTGGATAGCGGGATTGGAGAGACCCAGTACTTC. The encoded protein is CASSPKWVDSGIGETQYF.

This sequence joins TRBV28 and TRBJ2-3; 9 bases map to TRBD2. CDR1 and CDR2 from the germline V gene are MDHEN and SYDVKM. V was pared by 7 bases and J by 4 bases, with 15 bases of the junction left unmatched. The CDR3 spans 17 residues. DNA of the CDR3: TGTGCCAGCAACGGAGGAGCAGCGGGAGGCCGGGCAGATACGCAGTATTTT. This sequence encodes CASNGGAAGGRADTQYF.

This CDR3 reads CSVKTGGNTGELFF. CDR3 DNA: TGCAGCGTTAAGACAGGGGGGAACACCGGGGAGCTGTTTTTT. This chain links TRBV29-1 with TRBJ2-2; 9 bases line up with TRBD1. From germline, CDR1 is SQVTM and CDR2 ANQGSEA. J lost 1 base, V lost 5 bases, and 2 bases had no gene match. This CDR3 is built from 14 residues.

The rearrangement joins TRBV2 to TRBJ2-4; TRBD2 matches 9 bases. The V gene's germline CDR1 is SNHLY and CDR2 FYNNEI. V trimming: 6 bases; J trimming: 6 bases; junction bases outside the gene matches: 9. CDR3 size: 15 residues. The CDR3 coding sequence is TGTGCCAGCAGATGGCGGGAGGGCCAGGGAAACATTCAGTACTTC. Translating it yields CASRWREGQGNIQYF.

This clone was counted ten times or more. The gene calls are TRBV5-4 and TRBJ1-2; 7 nucleotides align to TRBD1. Losses at the gene ends were 0 bases for V and 7 bases for J; bases not matched to a gene: 9. The CDR3 consists of 15 residues. The V gene's germline CDR1 is SGHNT and CDR2 YYREEE (reference sequence). The CDR3 nucleotides read TGTGCCAGCAGCTTGGATGGACAGGCCCTAGGTGGCTACACCTTC. It is translated as CASSLDGQALGGYTF.

The rearrangement joins TRBV5-1 to TRBJ1-1, with a weak D call TRBD1 (5 bases). Germline V gene lookup returns CDR1 SGHRS and CDR2 YFSETQ. The CDR3 contains 14 residues. V dropped 6 bases and J dropped 1 base, with 13 bases sitting between them. CDR3 sequence: CASTQTAGNTEAFF. CDR3 sequence (DNA): TGCGCCAGCACGCAGACAGCCGGGAACACTGAAGCTTTCTTT.

The chain joins TRBV21-1 to TRBJ2-1; the table's D call, TRBD2, has no DNA check behind it. TRBV21-1 is a pseudogene. This CDR3 comprises 17 residues. Here the CDR3 reads CASSKGGSGITRDEQFF. The CDR3, as DNA: TGTGCCAGCAGCAAAGGAGGTAGCGGGATTACAAGAGATGAGCAGTTCTTC.

This clone appeared a few times. The chain joins TRBV6-1 to TRBJ1-3, with D perhaps matching TRBD1 (5 bases). CDR1 and CDR2 (germline): MNHNS, SASEGT. This CDR3 contains 17 residues. Trimming removed 0 bases from V and 4 bases from J, with 16 bases in between. CDR3 residues: CASSEALMGLGGNTIYF. The CDR3 nucleotides read TGTGCCAGCAGTGAAGCGCTCATGGGGCTCGGGGGAAACACCATATATTTT.

This clone was counted a few times. This chain connects TRBV3-1 (or the pseudogene TRBV3-2) to TRBJ2-1; D call uncertain. The V end lost 0 bases, the J end lost 9 bases, and 15 bases lay between the germline ends. This CDR3 spans 15 amino acids. CDR1 is LGHDT and CDR2 is YNNKEL in the germline V gene (reference sequence). The CDR3 DNA is TGTGCCAGCAGCCAAGATCGGGTCTCAGCACGTGAGCAGTTCTTC. Translation gives CASSQDRVSAREQFF.

This clone appeared a single time. The chain combines TRBV3-1 (or the pseudogene TRBV3-2) with TRBJ1-2, with a possible D match to TRBD1 (5 bases). With 5 bases removed from V and 8 bases from J, the gap between germline ends came to 15 bases. The CDR3 has 13 amino acids. Looked up from germline, CDR1 is LGHDT and CDR2 is YNNKEL (reference sequence). CDR3 nucleotides: TGTGCCAGCAGCTCTGGGAGGGACCCCGGCTACACCTTC. It codes for CASSSGRDPGYTF.

V usage is TRBV28 and J usage is TRBJ1-5, with D possibly being TRBD1 (6 bases). The CDR3 totals 17 residues. Germline V gene data show CDR1 as MDHEN and CDR2 as SYDVKM. The ends were cut back, 6 bases at V and 7 bases at J, with 25 bases in the middle. CDR3 nucleotides: TGTGCCAGCAGCCCCGGGGGGGTACAGGGATGGTTGCAGCCCCAGCATTTT. Its protein product is CASSPGGVQGWLQPQHF. Drawing the rest from reference TRBV28 and TRBJ1-5, the complete variable domain is DVKVTQSSRYLVKRTGEKVFLECVQDMDHENMFWYRQDPGLGLRLIYFSYDVKMKEKGDIPEGYSVSREKKERFSLILESASTNQTSMYLCASSPGGVQGWLQPQHFGDGTRLSIL.

V is TRBV11-1 and J is TRBJ2-1, with D possibly being TRBD2 (6 bases). CDR3 length: 14 amino acids. Trimming took off 3 bases at V and 9 bases at J, with 15 bases between the two ends. CDR1 and CDR2 (germline): SGHAT, FQDESV (reference sequence). In DNA form, the CDR3 reads TGTGCCAGCAGCTTTGGTGGGGAGACTAGTGAGCAGTTCTTC. Translation: CASSFGGETSEQFF. The entire variable domain, with the rest obtained from reference TRBV11-1 and TRBJ2-1, is as follows: EAEVAQSPRYKITEKSQAVAFWCDPISGHATLYWYRQILGQGPELLVQFQDESVVDDSQLPKDRFSAERLKGVDSTLKIQPAELGDSAMYLCASSFGGETSEQFFGPGTRLTVL.

The chain couples TRBV18 to TRBJ1-1; TRBD1 agrees at 8 bases. The CDR3 is made up of 15 amino acids. Per the germline V gene, CDR1 is KGHSH and CDR2 is LQKENI. V lost 0 bases to trimming and J lost 6 bases; unmatched junction nucleotides: 6. CDR3 DNA sequence: TGTGCCAGCTCACCACCTAACAGGGGGGACGCTGAAGCTTTCTTT. Encoded protein: CASSPPNRGDAEAFF.

The chain employs TRBV4-1 and TRBJ2-7; 8 bases match TRBD2. The CDR3 is made up of 15 amino acids. The V gene end was trimmed by 3 bases and the J gene end by 0 bases; junction bases not matched to a gene: 4. CDR1 is MGHRA, CDR2 YSYEKL, per germline. CDR3 bases: TGCGCCAGCAGCCAGGGCAGCGGGAGCTCCTACGAGCAGTACTTC. This sequence encodes CASSQGSGSSYEQYF.

V is TRBV21-1 and J is TRBJ1-1. TRBV21-1 is marked as a pseudogene. CDR3 length: 16 residues. The CDR3: CASSDGLGRYNTEAFF. The CDR3 DNA reads as TGTGCCAGCAGCGATGGGCTGGGGAGGTATAACACTGAAGCTTTCTTT.

CDR3 in DNA: TGCGCCAGCAGCCAAGTCGCGGGGGTGAGGACCATATATTTT. Its translation is CASSQVAGVRTIYF. V is TRBV4-1 and J is TRBJ1-3, with a tentative D call TRBD1 (5 bases). Germline assignment: CDR1 MGHRA and CDR2 YSYEKL. CDR3 length: 14 residues. Trimming left V 1 base short and J 10 bases short, with 14 bases between.

V and J are TRBV5-1 and TRBJ1-4; D not certain. With 2 bases removed from V and 8 bases from J, the gap between germline ends came to 7 bases. Looked up from germline, CDR1 is SGHRS and CDR2 is YFSETQ. The CDR3 loop spans 12 amino acids. The DNA for the CDR3 is TGCGCCAGCAGCTTCCCAGGCGAAAAACTGTTTTTT. Its protein is CASSFPGEKLFF.